This T cell receptor beta chain appears in the sequencing data of a study of Ad26.COV2.S vaccination and SARS-CoV-2 variants. For this clone: Its antigen is still unknown.

Sequencing was performed with immunoSEQ multiplex PCR; in TCRdb, only in-frame clones are kept and a portion is missing. The table records roughly 300,000 clones, roughly 91% of them present only once. Documented treatment: some 20 received Ad26.COV2.S at low or high dose, single or two shots; 5 received placebo; per-sample allocation not given. Specimen acquisition occurred on day 63 following the initial vaccine or placebo injection. Based in Boston, the donor was an adult of 18-55 years. SARS-CoV-2 spike from the Wuhan strain was encoded by the vaccine, an Ad26 vector. Findings of the study overall: Vaccinees reportedly had broad spike-specific CD8+ and CD4+ T cell responses. Using TCR breadth and depth analyses may have led to underestimated total T cell responses.

Specimen: peripheral blood, collected in a trial of Ad26.COV2.S vaccine versus placebo. The sequence was obtained from a person between 18 and 59 years old who received the Ad26.COV2.S COVID-19 vaccine or a placebo.

The CDR3 coding sequence is TGTGCCAGCAGTCGGACATCCTACGAGCAGTACTTC. It yields the protein CASSRTSYEQYF. V gene TRBV6-2 or TRBV6-3 combines with J gene TRBJ2-7, with D possibly being TRBD1 (5 bases). V lost 5 bases and J 1 base, leaving 6 bases between the germline ends. The CDR3 runs 12 residues. Germline V gene data show CDR1 as MNHEY and CDR2 as SVGEGT.